Below, 7 T cell receptor beta chains from the same sample are listed, as sequenced in a study of T cells after yellow fever vaccination. TCRdb re-called the 5' RACE reads through MiXCR, storing one row per CDR3 protein. Here the sample spans hundreds of thousands of distinct CDR3 sequences, around an eighth being singletons. The sample was CD4+ T cells sorted from PBMCs, taken 15 days after the yellow fever booster vaccination. The receptors were gathered from a young man who received the YFV17D yellow fever vaccine.

The genes are TRBV3-1 and TRBJ1-1; D gene unclear. The CDR3 sequence is 14 residues long. The germline V and J ends were trimmed by 4 bases and 1 base, with 10 bases remaining between them. Germline CDR1 is LGHDT and CDR2 is YNNKEL (reference sequence). The CDR3 nucleotides are TGTGCCAGCAGCCCCAGTTCGGGGAACACTGAAGCTTTCTTT. As protein: CASSPSSGNTEAFF. Based on the CDR3 plus reference TRBV3-1 and TRBJ1-1, the full variable domain is DTAVSQTPKYLVTQMGNDKSIKCEQNLGHDTMYWYKQDSKKFLKIMFSYNNKELIINETVPNRFSPKSPDKAHLNLHINSLELGDSAVYFCASSPSSGNTEAFFGQGTRLTVV.

This clonotype was seen a few times. J is TRBJ2-7 and V is TRBV12-3 or TRBV12-4; D might be TRBD2 (6 bases). This CDR3 has 13 residues. V was trimmed by 5 bases and J by 6 bases, leaving 14 bases between them. CDR3 DNA: TGTGCCAGCAGTACCAGGGACTTTTGCGAGCAGTACGTC. It yields the protein CASSTRDFCEQYV.

The V call is TRBV20-1, the J call TRBJ2-3, with 8 bases aligning to TRBD2. J gave up 1 base and V 2 bases, and 2 bases lay outside the gene matches. Germline CDR1 and CDR2: DFQATT and SNEGSKA (reference sequence). The length of the CDR3 is 14 residues. The CDR3 spells CSARSAGGTDTQYF. The CDR3 DNA reads as TGCAGTGCTAGATCAGCGGGGGGCACAGATACGCAGTATTTT.

J is TRBJ2-7 and V is TRBV27; a weak D match, TRBD1 (5 bases). Looked up from germline, CDR1 is MNHEY and CDR2 is SMNVEV (reference sequence). The CDR3 runs to 14 residues. Trimming pared 6 bases from V and 0 bases from J, leaving 12 bases between. In DNA form, the CDR3 reads TGTGCCAGCAGACCCTGGGGCAGCTCCTACGAGCAGTACTTC. Protein: CASRPWGSSYEQYF.

This clonotype has just a few counts. The V call is TRBV5-1, the J call TRBJ2-3; D might be TRBD1 or TRBD2, each matching 5 bases. This CDR3 comprises 15 residues. The germline V gene encodes CDR1 SGHRS and CDR2 YFSETQ. Trimming removed 3 bases from V and 4 bases from J, with 15 bases in between. CDR3 sequence reads: CASSSGTGRADTQYF. CDR3 coding DNA: TGCGCCAGCAGCTCCGGGACGGGAAGGGCAGATACGCAGTATTTT.

The chain uses TRBV6-1 and TRBJ2-3, with D unresolved. Trimming took off 0 bases at V and 0 bases at J, with 7 bases between the two ends. CDR3 length: 15 amino acids. Germline CDR1 MNHNS, CDR2 SASEGT. The CDR3 loop is CASSEAWVSTDTQYF. The DNA of the CDR3 is TGTGCCAGCAGTGAAGCTTGGGTTAGCACAGATACGCAGTATTTT.

The J gene is TRBJ2-1, the V gene TRBV24-1, with D possibly matching TRBD2 (6 bases). From germline, CDR1 is KGHDR and CDR2 SFDVKD. Trimming stripped 0 bases from V and 6 bases from J, with 17 bases between. The CDR3 is 17 residues long. The CDR3 region has the DNA TGTGCCACCAGTGATTTGGCGGGACTGGGGGGATTCAATGAGCAGTTCTTC. This translates into CATSDLAGLGGFNEQFF.